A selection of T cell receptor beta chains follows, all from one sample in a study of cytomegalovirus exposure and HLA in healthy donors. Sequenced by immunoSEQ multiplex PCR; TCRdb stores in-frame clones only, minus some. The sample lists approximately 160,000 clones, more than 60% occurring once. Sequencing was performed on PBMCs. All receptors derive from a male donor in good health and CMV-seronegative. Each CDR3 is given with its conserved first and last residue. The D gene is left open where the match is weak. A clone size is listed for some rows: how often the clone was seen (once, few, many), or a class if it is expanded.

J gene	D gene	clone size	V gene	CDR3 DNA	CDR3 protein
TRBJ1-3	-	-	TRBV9	TGTGCCAGCAGCGTGGGAGGAGATGGAAACACCATATATTTT	CASSVGGDGNTIYF
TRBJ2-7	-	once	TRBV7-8	TGTGCCAGCAGCTTAGTGGGACTCATTTACGAGCAGTACTTC	CASSLVGLIYEQYF
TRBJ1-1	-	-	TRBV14	TGTGCCAGCAGCCAAGTTGGGGGCAGGGGGAACACTGAAGCTTTCTTT	CASSQVGGRGNTEAFF
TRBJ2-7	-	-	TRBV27	TGTGCCAGCAATCGGGGGTGGGATGTCCACGAGCAGTACTTC	CASNRGWDVHEQYF
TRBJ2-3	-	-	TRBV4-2	TGTGCCAGCAGCCAGGGAACTAGCCACACAGATACGCAGTATTTT	CASSQGTSHTDTQYF
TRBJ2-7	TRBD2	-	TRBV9	TGTGCCAGCAGCTCCCGGACTAGCGGAGAGCAGTACTTC	CASSSRTSGEQYF
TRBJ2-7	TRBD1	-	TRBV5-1	TGCGCCAGCCAGACAGGGCGCGAGCAGTACTTC	CASQTGREQYF
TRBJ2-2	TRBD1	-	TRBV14	TGTGCCAGCAGCCGAACGGGACAGGGAAGGACCGGGGAGCTGTTTTTT	CASSRTGQGRTGELFF
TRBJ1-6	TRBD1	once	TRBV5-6	TGTGCCAGCAGCGCCCCCAGGGGGCTTTCACCCCTCCACTTT	CASSAPRGLSPLHF
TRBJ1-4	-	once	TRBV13	TGTGCCAGCAGCTTTAGCCTACATCGAGGGGGGGCTAATGAAAAACTGTTTTTT	CASSFSLHRGGANEKLFF
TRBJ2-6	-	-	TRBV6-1	TGTGCCAGCAGAGCCGGACTATATGGGGCCAACGTCCTGACTTTC	CASRAGLYGANVLTF
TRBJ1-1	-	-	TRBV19	TGTGCCAGTAGTCCAGCAGGCACTGAAGCTTTCTTT	CASSPAGTEAFF
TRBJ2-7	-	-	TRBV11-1	TGTGCCAGCAGTCCGCCCGCGACAATATACTCCTACGAGCAGTACTTC	CASSPPATIYSYEQYF
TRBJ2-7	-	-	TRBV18	TGTGCCAGCTCACCTGGAGGATCCGTTTCCTACGAGCAGTACTTC	CASSPGGSVSYEQYF
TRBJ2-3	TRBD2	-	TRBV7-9	TGTGCCAGCAGCTTAGCTAGCGGGGATCTCACAGATACGCAGTATTTT	CASSLASGDLTDTQYF
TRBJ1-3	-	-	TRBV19	TGTGCCAGTAGTCTGGAGACTGGAAACACCATATATTTT	CASSLETGNTIYF
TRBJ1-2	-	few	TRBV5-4	TGTGCCAGCAGCTCGGACAGCTATGGCTACACCTTC	CASSSDSYGYTF
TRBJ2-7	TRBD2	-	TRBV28	TGTGCCAGCAGTACACGGACTAGCGGAACCTACGAGCAGTACTTC	CASSTRTSGTYEQYF
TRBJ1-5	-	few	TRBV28	TGTGCCACCCGTGGGCAGCACTTGCTAAATCAGCCCCAGCATTTT	CATRGQHLLNQPQHF
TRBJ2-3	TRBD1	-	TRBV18	TGTGCCAGCTCACTCGACAGGGTCTCAGATACGCAGTATTTT	CASSLDRVSDTQYF
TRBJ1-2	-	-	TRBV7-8	TGTGCCAGCAGTCCGGACGGGGGATACGGCTACACCTTC	CASSPDGGYGYTF
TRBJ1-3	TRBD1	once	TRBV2	TGTGCCAGCAGGACCACAGGGGGCGTTGGAAACACCATATATTTT	CASRTTGGVGNTIYF